The 27 T cell receptor beta chains below were found in one sample sequenced in a study of post-analysis software for immune sequencing data. Study-level results: Patients carried roughly 5 TRBV segments more frequently than controls did, and TRBV5-6, TRBV5-1 and TRBV20-1 were among them.

What these receptors recognize is not known. Presence of unique molecular identifiers characterized the TCR beta cDNA libraries. TCRdb reprocessed the PCR reads with MiXCR, giving one entry per CDR3 protein. The table includes 800,000 to 950,000 distinct CDR3 sequences, 53% detected once. Material for sequencing was blood. These receptors were obtained from a girl under 18 with multiple sclerosis.

The J gene is TRBJ2-5, the V gene TRBV12-3 or TRBV12-4; 12 bases map to TRBD2. The DNA end favors TRBJ2-7, so the J call may be wrong. The CDR3 length is 14 residues. The CDR3 bases are TGTGCCAGCAGTCCTAGCGGGGGGGCTCACGAGCAGTACTTC. This sequence encodes CASSPSGGAHEQYF.

V usage is TRBV4-1 and J usage is TRBJ2-1, with TRBD2 matching over 10 bases. With 1 base clipped from V and 10 bases from J, the junction kept 10 bases outside the gene matches. The length of the CDR3 is 16 residues. The germline gives CDR1 MGHRA, CDR2 YSYEKL. The CDR3 loop is CASSQGGLAGVYEQFF. CDR3 sequence (DNA): TGCGCCAGCAGCCAAGGCGGCCTAGCGGGAGTCTACGAGCAGTTCTTC.

This clonotype has more than one count but fewer than ten. The V call is TRBV12-3 or TRBV12-4, the J call TRBJ2-5; possibly TRBD2 for D (5 bases). The CDR3 is 14 residues long. V lost 2 bases and J 4 bases, leaving 11 bases between the germline ends. In DNA form, the CDR3 reads TGTGCCAGCAGTTTACGGGGAGAGGGAGAGACCCAGTACTTC. Its translation: CASSLRGEGETQYF.

The rearrangement uses TRBV11-2 and TRBJ1-1; a possible D gene is TRBD1 (5 bases). From germline, CDR1 is SGHAT and CDR2 FQNNGV. The V and J ends lost 2 bases and 3 bases respectively, with 13 bases between them. The CDR3 is 15 residues long. In DNA, the CDR3 is TGTGCCAGCAGCTTATTTGGGGCGCGGGACACTGAAGCTTTCTTT. Its translation is CASSLFGARDTEAFF.

This chain uses TRBV20-1 with TRBJ2-3, with 10 bases identical to TRBD2. The CDR3 is 16 residues long. Germline V gives CDR1 DFQATT, CDR2 SNEGSKA (reference sequence). The J segment lost 1 base and the V segment lost 5 bases, leaving 9 bases of the junction unmatched. CDR3 sequence: CSAGHRTSGGTDTQYF. CDR3 nucleotide sequence: TGCAGTGCTGGGCACCGTACTAGCGGGGGCACAGATACGCAGTATTTT.

The chain joins TRBV11-3 to TRBJ2-1; D is undetermined. Trimming shortened V by 5 bases and J by 8 bases, and 10 bases separated the two germline ends. The germline V gene encodes CDR1 SGHNT and CDR2 YENEEA. The CDR3 has 12 amino acids. DNA for the CDR3: TGTGCCAGCAGCGACCGATCAGATGAGCAGTTCTTC. This codes for CASSDRSDEQFF. The whole variable domain, filled in from reference TRBV11-3 and TRBJ2-1, reads EAGVVQSPRYKIIEKKQPVAFWCNPISGHNTLYWYLQNLGQGPELLIRYENEEAVDDSQLPKDRFSAERLKGVDSTLKIQPAELGDSAVYLCASSDRSDEQFFGPGTRLTVL.

V and J are TRBV7-9 and TRBJ2-7, with D possibly TRBD2 on 5 matching bases. CDR1 and CDR2 from the germline V gene are SEHNR and FQNEAQ (reference sequence). The CDR3 extends over 12 amino acids. The V gene lost 5 bases and the J gene lost 7 bases, with 12 bases spanning the gap. The CDR3 sequence is CASSPASGEQYF. DNA for the CDR3: TGTGCCAGCAGCCCGGCATCGGGGGAGCAGTACTTC.

The genes are TRBV6-1 and TRBJ2-6, with D hard to call. CDR3 size: 17 residues. The V end lost 5 bases, the J end lost 0 bases, and 14 bases lay between the germline ends. Germline CDR1 reads MNHNS; CDR2 reads SASEGT. In DNA, the CDR3 is TGTGCCAGCAGTCGAATCGCGCAAGTCTCTGGGGCCAACGTCCTGACTTTC. Its protein product is CASSRIAQVSGANVLTF.

In regard to this clonotype: The final CDR3 position lacks the conserved phenylalanine or tryptophan, pointing to a likely read error. The chain employs TRBV7-2 and TRBJ2-7; 7 nucleotides match TRBD1. The V segment lost 5 bases and the J segment 1 base; nucleotides outside the gene matches: 8. Per the germline V gene, CDR1 is SGHTA and CDR2 is FQGNSA. The CDR3 length is 15 residues. CDR3 nucleotides: TGTGCCAGCAGCACCAGGACAGGCCTATCCTACGAGCAGTACTAC. Residues: CASSTRTGLSYEQYY.

This clonotype showed up just a few times. This sequence joins TRBV29-1 and TRBJ2-3; D unresolved. Germline CDR1 is SQVTM and CDR2 is ANQGSEA. Trimming took 0 bases from V and 8 from J, leaving 3 bases between them. The CDR3 runs to 10 residues. As DNA, the CDR3 is TGCAGCGTTGAAGAGGGTACGCAGTATTTT. Protein product: CSVEEGTQYF.

The chain employs TRBV10-2 and TRBJ1-6; D unclear. From germline, CDR1 is WSHSY and CDR2 SAAADI. The CDR3 runs 19 residues. Trimming took off 0 bases at V and 0 bases at J, with 15 bases between the two ends. In DNA, the CDR3 is TGCGCCAGCAGTGAGTCGAATTCTCGAGGGAGCTCCTATAATTCACCCCTCCACTTT. It yields the protein CASSESNSRGSSYNSPLHF.

The CDR3 loop is CATSSPTSFLDQETQYF. DNA of the CDR3: TGTGCCACCAGCAGCCCGACTAGCTTTTTAGACCAAGAGACCCAGTACTTC. This rearrangement joins TRBV15 to TRBJ2-5; TRBD2 matches 7 bases. V lost 3 bases to trimming and J lost 0 bases; unmatched junction nucleotides: 10. CDR1 LNHNV and CDR2 YYDKDF come from the germline V gene (reference sequence). The CDR3 runs 17 residues.

This chain links TRBV11-2 with TRBJ2-4, with TRBD1 as a possible D gene (6 bases). The CDR3 covers 12 residues. The germline V and J ends were trimmed by 5 bases and 8 bases, with 10 bases remaining between them. Germline CDR1 reads SGHAT; CDR2 reads FQNNGV. The CDR3, as DNA: TGTGCCAGCAGCGAACAGGGTTACATTCAGTACTTC. It codes for CASSEQGYIQYF.

The count of this clonotype is one. Mismatch with germline at one junction end may stem from a read error. The J gene is TRBJ1-5, the V gene TRBV27; D gene unclear. Looked up from germline, CDR1 is MNHEY and CDR2 is SMNVEV (reference sequence). CDR3 length: 14 amino acids. For the CDR3, the DNA is TGTACCAGCAGTTCCGTCAGGATGAAACAGCCCCAGCATTTT. It translates to CTSSSVRMKQPQHF.

The chain carries TRBV7-2 and TRBJ2-7; D may be TRBD1 (6 bases). The CDR3 extends over 17 amino acids. Germline V gene lookup returns CDR1 SGHTA and CDR2 FQGNSA. The V gene lost 8 bases and the J gene lost 7 bases, with 30 bases spanning the gap. The DNA for the CDR3 is TGTGCCAGCCGTACCTTCCGGGGACAAGGGAAAAACAATGAGCAGTACTTC. Its translation is CASRTFRGQGKNNEQYF.

Note on this clonotype: The junction differs from germline at one of its ends, possibly a read error. The chain combines TRBV5-1 with TRBJ2-5, with TRBD1 as a possible D gene (6 bases). The length of the CDR3 is 14 residues. From germline, CDR1 is SGHRS and CDR2 YFSETQ. CDR3 coding DNA: TGTGCCAGCAGTTTACTGGGGGCCCAAGAGACCCAGTACTTC. It translates to CASSLLGAQETQYF.

This clonotype has a handful of counts. The chain recombines TRBV20-1 with TRBJ2-1; possibly TRBD2 for D (6 bases). The CDR3 contains 13 residues. V was cut by 4 bases and J by 8 bases, with 15 bases left in between. Germline CDR1 DFQATT, CDR2 SNEGSKA (reference sequence). CDR3 bases: TGCAGTGCTACGGGACTCCCGGGCGATGAGCAGTTCTTC. As protein: CSATGLPGDEQFF.

The rearrangement links TRBV6-1 to TRBJ2-7; D not resolved. V was clipped by 8 bases and J by 3 bases, with 8 bases between them. Germline loops: CDR1 MNHNS, CDR2 SASEGT. The length of the CDR3 is 11 residues. The CDR3 sequence: CASRLGYEQYF. The CDR3 DNA sequence: TGTGCCAGCCGGCTGGGCTACGAGCAGTACTTC.

This chain joins TRBV27 and TRBJ1-2, with D possibly being TRBD1 (6 bases). The CDR3 runs to 17 residues. V gave up 0 bases and J gave up 1 base, with 15 bases separating them. Germline V gives CDR1 MNHEY, CDR2 SMNVEV (reference sequence). The CDR3 DNA reads TGTGCCAGCAGTTTATCCTCCGGGACAAGGAGTAACTATGGCTACACCTTC. It specifies CASSLSSGTRSNYGYTF.

This rearrangement joins TRBV20-1 to TRBJ2-5; weak D call: TRBD1 (5 bases). Trimming took off 6 bases at V and 4 bases at J, with 24 bases between the two ends. The CDR3 has 16 amino acids. Germline lookup yields CDR1 DFQATT and CDR2 SNEGSKA (reference sequence). The CDR3 bases are TGCAGTGCAGATGCCCTCCGGGTCAAAAGGGGAGAGACCCAGTACTTC. Translating gives CSADALRVKRGETQYF.

Only a few counts were recorded for this clonotype. The chain combines TRBV29-1 with TRBJ2-1, with no clear D. V gave up 5 bases and J gave up 2 bases, with 4 bases separating them. The germline V gene encodes CDR1 SQVTM and CDR2 ANQGSEA. The CDR3 has 11 amino acids. The CDR3 here is CSVNTYNEQFF. The CDR3 DNA sequence: TGCAGCGTTAACACCTACAATGAGCAGTTCTTC.

The chain uses TRBV29-1 and TRBJ2-7; 10 bases line up with TRBD2. Unmatched junction bases numbered 7, after V lost 4 bases and J lost 4 bases. Germline CDR1 is SQVTM and CDR2 is ANQGSEA. The CDR3 is 14 amino acids. The CDR3 loop is CSVVWGAGGYEQYF. DNA of the CDR3: TGCAGCGTTGTCTGGGGAGCGGGAGGGTACGAGCAGTACTTC.

The genes are TRBV29-1 and TRBJ2-3, with 16 bases fitting TRBD2. With V trimmed by 6 bases and J by 1 base, 7 bases remained unmatched. Germline assignment: CDR1 SQVTM and CDR2 ANQGSEA. This CDR3 spans 17 amino acids. The CDR3, as DNA: TGCAGCGTGGAGGGGACTAGCGGGAGGGCCGGCACAGATACGCAGTATTTT. It yields the protein CSVEGTSGRAGTDTQYF.

The chain links TRBV7-2 to TRBJ1-1; the D is unclear. This CDR3 has 17 residues. The germline V gene encodes CDR1 SGHTA and CDR2 FQGNSA. Deletions cut 1 base from V and 3 bases from J, with 18 bases between. CDR3 in DNA: TGTGCCAGCAGCTTAGGCCGGAGGCAGGCCTTTGACACTGAAGCTTTCTTT. This sequence encodes CASSLGRRQAFDTEAFF.

The chain couples TRBV15 to TRBJ1-1; D may be TRBD1 (5 bases). Trimming left V 5 bases short and J 0 bases short, with 10 bases between. CDR3 length: 14 residues. Germline lookup yields CDR1 LNHNV and CDR2 YYDKDF (reference sequence). CDR3 sequence: CATSPGTLNTEAFF. CDR3 in DNA: TGTGCCACCAGCCCAGGGACCTTGAACACTGAAGCTTTCTTT. The whole variable domain, remainder taken from reference TRBV15 and TRBJ1-1, is DAMVIQNPRYQVTQFGKPVTLSCSQTLNHNVMYWYQQKSSQAPKLLFHYYDKDFNNEADTPDNFQSRRPNTSFCFLDIRSPGLGDTAMYLCATSPGTLNTEAFFGQGTRLTVV.

V is TRBV12-3 or TRBV12-4 and J is TRBJ2-6; no definite D call. The length of the CDR3 is 15 residues. Trimming removed 6 bases at V and 1 base at J, with 10 bases between. The CDR3 coding sequence is TGTGCCAGCAGCCTGATTCCTTCTGGGGCCAACGTCCTGACTTTC. Translating it yields CASSLIPSGANVLTF.

The V and J genes are TRBV3-1 and TRBJ1-1; D unresolved. V dropped 1 base and J dropped 4 bases, with 10 bases sitting between them. The CDR3 runs 14 residues. Looked up from germline, CDR1 is LGHDT and CDR2 is YNNKEL (reference sequence). CDR3 amino acids: CASSQGLRFTEAFF. The CDR3 nucleotides are TGTGCCAGCAGCCAAGGATTACGATTCACTGAAGCTTTCTTT.